A single sample gave rise to the 3 T cell receptor beta chains below, sequenced in a study of T cell clusters in autoimmune cytopenias. Each sample's input was 250 ng genomic DNA, 38,000 or so genome equivalents. One tube held mixed TRB-A and TRB-B primer pools for touch-down PCR. Using the multiplex PCR reads, TCRdb records one entry per CDR3 protein without DNA. This table holds 1,300 to 1,500 distinct CDR3 sequences. This same sample was also part of a study on T cell repertoires in aging, cancer and after chemotherapy.

Source material: peripheral blood. Receptor source: a human donor with chronic lymphocytic leukemia.

This clonotype counts as medium-sized by frequency. The rearrangement links TRBV6-5 to TRBJ2-7. This CDR3 has 11 residues. Germline values: CDR1 MNHEY, CDR2 SVGAGI. CDR3: CASSYFDEQYF.

The chain recombines TRBV28 with TRBJ2-7; absent DNA, TCRdb's TRBD1 call cannot be checked. Germline lookup yields CDR1 MDHEN and CDR2 SYDVKM. This CDR3 comprises 15 residues. This chain's CDR3 is CASSEPGTGSYEQYF.

This clonotype is classed as large by frequency. This chain joins TRBV19 and TRBJ2-2; TCRdb lists TRBD2, though no DNA is available to test this call. The CDR3 runs 16 residues. Germline V gene data show CDR1 as LNHDA and CDR2 as SQIVND (reference sequence). CDR3 protein: CASIRDPLAGTGELFF. The whole variable domain, remainder taken from reference TRBV19 and TRBJ2-2, is DGGITQSPKYLFRKEGQNVTLSCEQNLNHDAMYWYRQDPGQGLRLIYYSQIVNDFQKGDIAEGYSVSREKKESFPLTVTSAQKNPTAFYLCASIRDPLAGTGELFFGEGSRLTVL.